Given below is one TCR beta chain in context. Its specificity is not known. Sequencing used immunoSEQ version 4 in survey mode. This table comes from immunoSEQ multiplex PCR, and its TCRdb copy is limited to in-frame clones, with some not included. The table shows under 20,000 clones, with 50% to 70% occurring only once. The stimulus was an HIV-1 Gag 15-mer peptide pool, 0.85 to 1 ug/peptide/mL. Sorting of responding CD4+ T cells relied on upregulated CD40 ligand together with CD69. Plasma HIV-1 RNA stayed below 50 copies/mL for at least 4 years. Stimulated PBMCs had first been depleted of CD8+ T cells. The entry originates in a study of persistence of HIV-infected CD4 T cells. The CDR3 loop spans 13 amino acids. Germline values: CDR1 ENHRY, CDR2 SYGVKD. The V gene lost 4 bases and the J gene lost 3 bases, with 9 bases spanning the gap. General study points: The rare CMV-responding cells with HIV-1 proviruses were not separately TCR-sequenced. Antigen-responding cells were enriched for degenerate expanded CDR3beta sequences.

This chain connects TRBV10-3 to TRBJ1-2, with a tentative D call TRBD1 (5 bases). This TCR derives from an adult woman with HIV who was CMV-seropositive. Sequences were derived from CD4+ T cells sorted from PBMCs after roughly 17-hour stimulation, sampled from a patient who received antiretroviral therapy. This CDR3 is CAISVVGDYGYTF. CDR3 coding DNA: TGTGCCATCAGTGTAGTGGGGGACTATGGCTACACCTTC.